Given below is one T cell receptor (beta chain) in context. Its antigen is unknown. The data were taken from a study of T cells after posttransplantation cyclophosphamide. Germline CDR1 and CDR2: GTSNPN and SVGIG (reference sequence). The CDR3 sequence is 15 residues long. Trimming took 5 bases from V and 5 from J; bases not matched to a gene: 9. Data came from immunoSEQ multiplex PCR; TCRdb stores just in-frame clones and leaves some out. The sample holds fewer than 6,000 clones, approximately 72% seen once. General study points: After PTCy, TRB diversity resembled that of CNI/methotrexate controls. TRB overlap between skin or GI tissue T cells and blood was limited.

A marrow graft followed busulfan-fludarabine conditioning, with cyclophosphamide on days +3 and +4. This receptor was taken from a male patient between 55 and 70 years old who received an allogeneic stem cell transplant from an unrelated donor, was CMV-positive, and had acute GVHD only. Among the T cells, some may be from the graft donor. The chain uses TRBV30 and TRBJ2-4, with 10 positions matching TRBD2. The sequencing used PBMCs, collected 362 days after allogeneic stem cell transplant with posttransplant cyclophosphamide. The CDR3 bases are TGTGCCTGGGGACAACTAGCGGGAACGCAAAACATTCAGTACTTC. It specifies CAWGQLAGTQNIQYF.